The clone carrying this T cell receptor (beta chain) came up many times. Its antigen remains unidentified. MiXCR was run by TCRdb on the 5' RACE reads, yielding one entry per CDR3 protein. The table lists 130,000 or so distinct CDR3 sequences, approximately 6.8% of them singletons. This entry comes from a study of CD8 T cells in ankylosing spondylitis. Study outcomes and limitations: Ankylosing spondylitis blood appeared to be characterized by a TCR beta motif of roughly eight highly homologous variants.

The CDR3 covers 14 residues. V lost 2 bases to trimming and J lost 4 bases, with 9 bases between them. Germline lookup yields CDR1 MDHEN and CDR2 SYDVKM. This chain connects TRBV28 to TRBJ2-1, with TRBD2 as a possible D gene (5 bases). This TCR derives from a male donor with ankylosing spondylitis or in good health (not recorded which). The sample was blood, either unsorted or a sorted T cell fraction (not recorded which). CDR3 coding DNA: TGTGCCAGCAGTTTAACGGGAACATACAATGAGCAGTTCTTC. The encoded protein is CASSLTGTYNEQFF. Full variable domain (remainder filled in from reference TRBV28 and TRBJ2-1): DVKVTQSSRYLVKRTGEKVFLECVQDMDHENMFWYRQDPGLGLRLIYFSYDVKMKEKGDIPEGYSVSREKKERFSLILESASTNQTSMYLCASSLTGTYNEQFFGPGTRLTVL.